This TCR beta chain was found in a study of blood T cell repertoires in COVID-19. Study context: T cells, B-cell-depleted T cells, or PBMCs provided the cDNA or gDNA that served as material.

Deletions cut 2 bases from V and 2 bases from J, with 10 bases between. Germline V gives CDR1 ENHRY, CDR2 SYGVKD. The CDR3 loop spans 14 amino acids. Assay: immunoSEQ multiplex PCR; the TCRdb copy retains only in-frame clones and omits some. The sample holds roughly 30,000 clones, 89% seen once. This TCR was recovered from an elderly man with acute or convalescent COVID-19. Material for sequencing was peripheral blood. This chain connects TRBV10-3 to TRBJ2-7; weak D call: TRBD1 (6 bases). The CDR3 spells CAISEPGGAYEQYF. As DNA, the CDR3 is TGTGCCATCAGTGAGCCTGGGGGCGCCTACGAGCAGTACTTC.